This is a list of T cell receptor beta chains from one sample in a study of blood T cells in healthy people across ages. MiXCR was run by TCRdb on the 5' RACE reads, yielding one entry per CDR3 protein. The sample has 650,000 to 900,000 distinct CDR3 sequences; around 68% are singletons. The sample was blood. These receptors were obtained from a young man in good health. CDR3s include the opening cysteine and the closing phenylalanine or tryptophan. Only some rows state a clone size, as once, few, many or a class for expanded clones.

J gene,clone size,V gene,CDR3 protein
TRBJ2-1,.,TRBV5-1,CASSDDRVNNEQFF
TRBJ1-1,.,TRBV12-3/TRBV12-4,CASSLAKGISTEAFF
TRBJ2-1,.,TRBV7-3,CASSLITGGNNEQFF
TRBJ2-5,.,TRBV28,CASSSPGLNNEQYF
TRBJ2-7,.,TRBV28,CASRETVTYEQYF
TRBJ1-5,.,TRBV9,CAPEERVCQPQHF
TRBJ2-2,.,TRBV29-1,CSVEKEGHLTGELFF
TRBJ2-1,few,TRBV5-1,CASSLEGESYNEQFF
TRBJ2-1,.,TRBV4-1,CASSPQRDYEQFF
TRBJ2-2,.,TRBV7-6,CASSLGQGLIGELFF
TRBJ1-5,few,TRBV12-3/TRBV12-4,CASRRWSQPQHF
TRBJ2-1,.,TRBV4-1,CASSQVSGGGNEQFF
.,once,TRBV20-1,CSAISGQGAYEQYF
.,.,TRBV20-1,CSARDLRAGVPYEQYF
TRBJ1-5,.,TRBV7-2,CASSSPPTGGIVKPQHF
TRBJ2-7,few,TRBV7-9,CASSLEGRSSYEQYF
TRBJ2-7,.,TRBV19,CASSITREAYEQYF
TRBJ2-5,.,TRBV4-2,CASSQEPISVETQYF
TRBJ2-1,.,TRBV27,CASRKGGEQFF
TRBJ2-7,.,TRBV27,CASSSRLAGGFEQYF
TRBJ1-5,.,TRBV7-9,CASSSGLQGQPQHF
TRBJ2-1,.,TRBV7-3,CASSKRGENNEQFF
TRBJ2-1,.,TRBV12-3/TRBV12-4,CASSLALGARFYNERFF
TRBJ2-5,.,TRBV4-3,CASSQAPWDGRETQYF
TRBJ2-3,many,TRBV7-2,CASSLSGQGTDTQYF
TRBJ2-1,.,TRBV7-3,CASSAGQEQFF
TRBJ2-5,.,TRBV25-1,CASSEYGYTFQETQYF
TRBJ2-1,few,TRBV29-1,CSVADRGISYNEQFF
TRBJ2-4,.,TRBV18,CASSPVVGRIAKNIQYF
TRBJ2-3,.,TRBV7-2,CASSLGGRGTDTQYF
TRBJ2-7,.,TRBV7-2,CASSYGQVGTYEQYF
TRBJ1-2,.,TRBV4-2,CASSQDWDIHGYTF
TRBJ1-3,.,TRBV6-5,CASSYEARGSFSGNTIYF
TRBJ2-1,.,TRBV7-2,CASSLAVSSVQYNEQFF
TRBJ2-7,.,TRBV6-1,CAGTYGDEQYF
TRBJ2-1,.,TRBV3-1,CASRGGGSHNEQFF
TRBJ2-1,.,TRBV12-3/TRBV12-4,CASGPGVSFVYNEQFF
TRBJ2-1,.,TRBV12-3/TRBV12-4,CASSPQDRTLSSEQFF
TRBJ2-5,.,TRBV5-1,CASSTGTGEETQYF
TRBJ2-2,.,TRBV10-3,CAIREKYTGELFF
.,few,TRBV7-2,CASSPRGWASEQYF
.,.,TRBV18,CASSPTGFPYEQYF
TRBJ2-2,.,TRBV5-1,CASTWTSSTGELFF
TRBJ2-1,.,TRBV6-1,CASSELRGTYNEQFF
TRBJ1-5,.,TRBV6-1,CASSEQTGNQPQHF
TRBJ1-4,.,TRBV5-6,CASSLKGPGEKLFF
TRBJ2-3,.,TRBV7-2,CASGQGKTDTQYF
TRBJ2-4,few,TRBV6-1,CASSVDRREQYF
TRBJ1-6,many,TRBV2,CAGGQGNNSPLHF
TRBJ1-5,few,TRBV29-1,CSVEDQVGQPQHF
.,.,TRBV4-2,CASSQGRGGPTETQYF
TRBJ1-2,once,TRBV4-3,CASSQANWTASYGYTF
TRBJ1-4,few,TRBV3-1,CASSQALANEKLFF
TRBJ2-6,few,TRBV6-2/TRBV6-3,CASGSDSGANVLTF
TRBJ2-3,.,TRBV10-3,CAISETRTTDTQYF
TRBJ1-2,.,TRBV14,CASSQGLISGPGGYTF
TRBJ2-3,once,TRBV12-3/TRBV12-4,CASSSGRTSTDTQYF
TRBJ1-2,.,TRBV7-8,CASSPPRGWGDYGYTF
TRBJ2-5,.,TRBV19,CASSNQGPETQYF
TRBJ2-6,.,TRBV28,CASKDSSGANVLTF